This T cell receptor (beta chain) was captured by sequencing in a study of shared clonotypes between healthy human individuals. Trimming removed 6 bases at V and 8 bases at J, with 11 bases between. This CDR3 spans 13 amino acids. CDR1 SNHLY and CDR2 FYNNEI come from the germline V gene. Deep level was the assay's run setting. Amplification in unsorted PBMC replicate PCRs started from around 0.3 ug DNA, which equals about 30,000 T cell genomes. Ten immunoSEQ deep assay plates were used to sequence the DNA of unsorted PBMCs. TCRdb's copy holds only in-frame clones and misses some; the assay was immunoSEQ multiplex PCR. Here the sample spans hundreds of thousands of clones, around three quarters being singletons. As regards this clone: The antigen is not known.

Findings and caveats of the study: Researchers sampled blood only, noting tissue repertoires likely differ.

The J gene is TRBJ1-6, the V gene TRBV2; the D gene is possibly TRBD1 (5 bases). The receptor was derived from a middle-aged woman in good health. Some clones in this sample may be carry-over from other donors' samples. Sample: PBMCs. The CDR3 region is CASSGTDYSPLHF. DNA for the CDR3: TGTGCCAGCAGCGGGACTGATTATTCACCCCTCCACTTT.